This T cell receptor beta chain was captured in a study of blood T cell repertoires in COVID-19. In the study overall: Acute and convalescent COVID-19 specimens originated in the United States, Italy and Spain. T cells, B-cell-depleted T cells, or PBMCs provided the cDNA or gDNA that served as material.

This clone was detected once. Profiling relied on immunoSEQ multiplex PCR, and the TCRdb table lists in-frame clones only, not all of them. The sample shows approximately 320,000 clones, more than 90% of them seen only once. This clonotype was sampled from a man aged 55 to 70 who had recovered from COVID-19. The sequenced sample was PBMCs or T cells enriched from blood (not recorded which).

CDR3 residues: CASSNPGLAGADTQYF. The DNA of the CDR3 is TGTGCCAGCAGCAACCCGGGACTAGCGGGCGCTGATACGCAGTATTTT. The rearrangement uses TRBV13 and TRBJ2-3; 12 positions agree with TRBD2. Trimming at V came to 5 bases and at J to 6 bases, leaving 9 bases not matched to a gene. CDR1 is PRHDT and CDR2 is FYEKMQ in the germline V gene (reference sequence). The CDR3 is 16 residues long.